This T cell receptor beta chain was profiled in a study of blood T cell repertoires in COVID-19. Data came from immunoSEQ multiplex PCR; TCRdb stores just in-frame clones and leaves some out. This table holds over 25,000 clones, 84% found once. This CDR3 contains 14 residues. Germline CDR1 reads LNHDA; CDR2 reads SQIVND (reference sequence). The V and J ends lost 5 bases and 0 bases respectively, with 11 bases between them. This clone appeared once. The sample was peripheral blood. The clonotype originates from a human donor in a cohort sampled during active COVID-19. The V gene is TRBV19, the J gene TRBJ2-7; no reliable D call. The CDR3 nucleotides read TGTGCCAGTAGTGATGGGCTCTTCTCCTACGAGCAGTACTTC. Protein: CASSDGLFSYEQYF. The full variable domain, completed using reference TRBV19 and TRBJ2-7, is DGGITQSPKYLFRKEGQNVTLSCEQNLNHDAMYWYRQDPGQGLRLIYYSQIVNDFQKGDIAEGYSVSREKKESFPLTVTSAQKNPTAFYLCASSDGLFSYEQYFGPGTRLTVT.